These T cell receptor beta chains were read from a single sample in a study of shared clonotypes between healthy human individuals. The method was immunoSEQ multiplex PCR; TCRdb's version includes in-frame clones alone and lacks a portion of them. Among about 2.1 million clones listed, just under 95% were seen once. What was sequenced was naive CD8+ T cells from PBMCs. These receptors were obtained from a man aged 18 to 30 in good health. Some clones in this sample may be carry-over from other donors' samples. The CDR3 runs from the conserved cysteine through the conserved F or W. The D gene is left open where the match is weak. Part of the rows lack a size; the others show once, few, many or a class for expanded clones.

TRBJ2-3 | NA | TRBV9 | NA | TGTGCCAGCAGCCCCTCCGGGGCGTACAGCACAGATACGCAGTATTTT | CASSPSGAYSTDTQYF
TRBJ1-2 | NA | TRBV15 | NA | TGTGCCACCAGCAGCGAGAACTATGGCTACACCTTC | CATSSENYGYTF
TRBJ1-1 | TRBD1 | TRBV7-7 | NA | TGTGCCAGCAGCGCCAACAGGGGTACTGAAGCTTTCTTT | CASSANRGTEAFF
TRBJ2-3 | NA | TRBV14 | NA | TGTGCCAGCAGCCCCTCCGGGACCAAATCGGATACGCAGTATTTT | CASSPSGTKSDTQYF
TRBJ2-7 | TRBD1 | TRBV28 | once | TGTGCCAGCAGTGAAAGGACAGGGATCTACGAGCAGTACTTC | CASSERTGIYEQYF
TRBJ2-5 | NA | TRBV19 | NA | TGTGCCAGTATTGGGTCCCATCAAGAGACCCAGTACTTC | CASIGSHQETQYF
TRBJ2-4 | NA | TRBV11-2 | NA | TGTGCCAGCACGCTATCCAAAAACATTCAGTACTTC | CASTLSKNIQYF
TRBJ2-5 | NA | TRBV29-1 | NA | TGCAGCGTTGAAGAGAGGCGGGAAGTACACAGGGAGACCCAGTACTTC | CSVEERREVHRETQYF
TRBJ2-2 | NA | TRBV13 | NA | TGTGCCAGCAGCTTAGCTGGTAGAAACACCGGGGAGCTGTTTTTT | CASSLAGRNTGELFF
TRBJ2-1 | NA | TRBV6-1 | once | TGTGCCAGCAGTGTAAAAAACAATGAGCAGTTCTTC | CASSVKNNEQFF
TRBJ2-7 | NA | TRBV29-1 | NA | TGCAGCGTGCCTATTTTTGGGGCAAACTCCTACGAGCAGTACTTC | CSVPIFGANSYEQYF
TRBJ2-1 | NA | TRBV12-5 | NA | TGTGCTAGTGGTCTGGGGGCCCGACCCTACAATGAGCAGTTCTTC | CASGLGARPYNEQFF
TRBJ2-1 | TRBD2 | TRBV27 | NA | TGTGCCAGCAGTTTACTAGCGGGTGTCTCCTACAATGAGCAGTTCTTC | CASSLLAGVSYNEQFF
TRBJ1-1 | NA | TRBV19 | once | TGTGCCAGTAGCTGGCGGACAATTGGTGAAGCTTTCTTT | CASSWRTIGEAFF
TRBJ2-7 | NA | TRBV7-9 | NA | TGTGCCAGCACCTTGGGGGGCAGGCCCGACTACGAGCAGTACTTC | CASTLGGRPDYEQYF
TRBJ1-1 | TRBD1 | TRBV11-2 | NA | TGTGCCAGCAGCCTAGGGACAGGGGGAACCACTGAAGCTTTCTTT | CASSLGTGGTTEAFF
TRBJ2-7 | NA | TRBV28 | NA | TGTGCCAGCAGTTTAAAGTTTGGCGAGCAGTACTTC | CASSLKFGEQYF
TRBJ2-2 | TRBD2 | TRBV6-5 | NA | TGTGCCAGTTGCGGGAGTAGTACCGGGGAGCTGTTTTTT | CASCGSSTGELFF
TRBJ1-5 | NA | TRBV27 | NA | TGTGCCAGCAGCACCAGGGGATCAGGCCAGCCCCAGCATTTT | CASSTRGSGQPQHF
TRBJ1-5 | NA | TRBV27 | NA | TGTGCCAGCAGTTTAGATAGGGGGGCTAGTCAGCCCCAGCATTTT | CASSLDRGASQPQHF
TRBJ2-1 | TRBD2 | TRBV7-9 | NA | TGTGCCAGCAGCCCGACACAACTAGCGGGTCACTACAATGAGCAGTTCTTC | CASSPTQLAGHYNEQFF
TRBJ2-7 | TRBD2 | TRBV6-5 | NA | TGTGCCAGCAGTTACGCGGGAGGAGCCTACGAGCAGTACTTC | CASSYAGGAYEQYF
TRBJ2-7 | NA | TRBV4-1 | NA | TGCGCCAGCAGCCAGGCCGTAGTTCTCACCTCCTACGAGCAGTACTTC | CASSQAVVLTSYEQYF
TRBJ2-1 | TRBD1 | TRBV19 | NA | TGTGCCAGTAGTATAGATTCTGGACAGGGATCCTACAATGAGCAGTTCTTC | CASSIDSGQGSYNEQFF
TRBJ2-7 | NA | TRBV7-2 | NA | TGTGCCAGCAGCTTAGATCGCGGGCACGAGCAGTACTTC | CASSLDRGHEQYF
TRBJ1-2 | NA | TRBV7-9 | NA | TGTGCCAGCAGCTTAGTGGCAGGGGACGACTATGGCTACACCTTC | CASSLVAGDDYGYTF
TRBJ1-1 | NA | TRBV30 | NA | TGTGCCTGGAGTCACGATCCGGACAGAGCGACCACTGAAGCTTTCTTT | CAWSHDPDRATTEAFF
TRBJ2-7 | NA | TRBV19 | NA | TGTGCCAGTAGTATAGTTGACACCTACGAGCAGTACTTC | CASSIVDTYEQYF
TRBJ1-5 | NA | TRBV27 | NA | TGTGCCAGCAGTCCCAACCGTCAACCCGATCAGCCCCAGCATTTT | CASSPNRQPDQPQHF
TRBJ2-7 | NA | TRBV15 | NA | TGTGCCACCAGCAGAGGGTTGGAGGACTACGAGCAGTACTTC | CATSRGLEDYEQYF
TRBJ2-1 | NA | TRBV5-1 | NA | TGCGCCAGCAGCTTGGAACCGAGCTCCTACAATGAGCAGTTCTTC | CASSLEPSSYNEQFF
TRBJ2-7 | NA | TRBV2 | NA | TGTGCCAGCAGTGCCGGCAGAGGGACAATCCGCTCCTACGAGCAGTACTTC | CASSAGRGTIRSYEQYF
TRBJ1-2 | TRBD1 | TRBV28 | NA | TGTGCCAGCAGTTTAATGACCCAGGGGGCCGGTGGCTACACCTTC | CASSLMTQGAGGYTF
TRBJ2-7 | NA | TRBV7-9 | NA | TGTGCCAGCAGCTCTAGGGGGTCAGAAGTCACTAGCATGGTTACCGAGCAGTACTTC | CASSSRGSEVTSMVTEQYF
TRBJ2-2 | TRBD2 | TRBV27 | NA | TGTGCCAGCAGTCACCTTCGAGTAGCGGGAGTAGGCACCGGGGAGCTGTTTTTT | CASSHLRVAGVGTGELFF
TRBJ1-1 | TRBD1 | TRBV5-4 | NA | TGTGCCAGCAGCCTAAAGACAGGGGCCACTGAAGCTTTCTTT | CASSLKTGATEAFF
TRBJ2-7 | NA | TRBV19 | NA | TGTGCCAGTAGTATCCCAGGCTACGAGCAGTACTTC | CASSIPGYEQYF
TRBJ2-7 | TRBD2 | TRBV28 | NA | TGTGCCAGCAGTTTAAATAGCGGGGAAGGGGACGAGCAGTACTTC | CASSLNSGEGDEQYF